This TCR beta chain was documented in a study of cytomegalovirus exposure and HLA in healthy donors. Study context: Early released data had about 80 million unique TCRs, all coming from HLA-typed donors.

The PCR employed 60 Vbeta primers together with 13 Jbeta primers. Sequencing was performed with immunoSEQ multiplex PCR; in TCRdb, only in-frame clones are kept and a portion is missing. The sample holds about 130,000 clones, approximately 80% seen once. Worth noting for this clone: The antigen remains undetermined.

Findings and caveats of the study: When analyzed later, a missense DCLRE1C variant was found to be linked to TCR beta V- and J-gene trimming.

This CDR3 comprises 13 residues. Germline-derived CDR1 and CDR2 are SGHRS and YFSETQ. V lost 4 bases and J lost 4, with 11 bases in between. V gene TRBV5-1 combines with J gene TRBJ1-1; D is uncertain. The TCR comes from a woman in her thirties or forties in good health and CMV-seronegative. Sequencing input: PBMCs. This chain's CDR3 is CASSPRRSTEAFF. The CDR3 region has the DNA TGCGCCAGCAGCCCCCGGAGGAGCACTGAAGCTTTCTTT.